The 27 T cell receptor beta chains presented below share a single source sample, sequenced in a study of graft-versus-host responses after intestinal transplantation. Their antigens remain unidentified. The data were produced by immunoSEQ multiplex PCR, yet TCRdb's version contains in-frame clones alone and is incomplete. The sample gives 80,000 to 95,000 clones, 75% to 95% of which show up once; approximately 5.6% is in the top ten. The sequences come from unstimulated CD8+ T cells sorted from spleen or lymph node cells, collected before intestinal transplant. The receptors shown here come from a human donor who received an intestinal transplant.

This clone was seen just once. The J gene is TRBJ2-7, the V gene TRBV6-6; no definite D call. Germline CDR1 MNHNY, CDR2 SVGAGI (reference sequence). Trimming removed 6 bases from V and 3 bases from J, with 6 bases in between. This CDR3 is built from 11 residues. CDR3 nucleotide sequence: TGTGCCAGCAGCGACGGCTACGAGCAGTACTTC. Protein sequence: CASSDGYEQYF.

The chain employs TRBV5-1 and TRBJ2-1; 7 positions agree with TRBD2. This CDR3 has 16 amino acids. From germline, CDR1 is SGHRS and CDR2 YFSETQ. With 4 bases clipped from V and 8 bases from J, the junction kept 15 bases outside the gene matches. The CDR3 sequence: CASSRTISGVGDEQFF. CDR3 in DNA: TGCGCCAGCAGCCGAACCATAAGCGGGGTGGGAGATGAGCAGTTCTTC.

The V and J genes are TRBV27 and TRBJ2-3, with 11 bases identical to TRBD2. V dropped 6 bases and J dropped 3; count of bases not matched to a gene: 5. The CDR3 has 15 residues. CDR1 is MNHEY and CDR2 is SMNVEV in the germline V gene (reference sequence). The CDR3 coding sequence is TGTGCCAGCAGGGTAGCGGGAGGGTTGACAGATACGCAGTATTTT. This encodes CASRVAGGLTDTQYF.

This chain uses TRBV28 with TRBJ2-7; D remains ambiguous. V lost 4 bases to trimming and J lost 5 bases, with 18 bases between them. This CDR3 comprises 15 residues. CDR1 is MDHEN and CDR2 is SYDVKM in the germline V gene. DNA for the CDR3: TGTGCCAGCAGTTCCTATTGGCCCTACCGGAACGAGCAGTACTTC. Translation: CASSSYWPYRNEQYF.

The chain links TRBV10-3 to TRBJ1-1; D remains ambiguous. This CDR3 has 14 amino acids. Trimming pared 2 bases from V and 0 bases from J, leaving 7 bases between. Germline CDR1 ENHRY, CDR2 SYGVKD. CDR3 coding DNA: TGTGCCATCAGTGAGAGCCTTTTGAACACTGAAGCTTTCTTT. Translation: CAISESLLNTEAFF.

J is TRBJ2-4 and V is TRBV25-1, with D unclear. This CDR3 has 11 residues. V shed 3 bases and J shed 9 bases, with 6 bases lying between them. The germline V gene has CDR1 MGHDK and CDR2 SYGVNS. The DNA for the CDR3 is TGTGCCAGCAGTGATTACGGCATTCAGTACTTC. It is translated as CASSDYGIQYF.

V usage is TRBV6-5 and J usage is TRBJ2-7, with 9 bases identical to TRBD2. The CDR3 is 14 amino acids. The V segment lost 2 bases and the J segment 6 bases; nucleotides outside the gene matches: 5. Germline lookup yields CDR1 MNHEY and CDR2 SVGAGI. The CDR3 region has the DNA TGTGCCAGCAGTTACGGGTTAGCGGGAGTCGAGCAGTACTTC. This encodes CASSYGLAGVEQYF.

The rearrangement uses TRBV11-1 and TRBJ2-2; D unclear. Germline values: CDR1 SGHAT, CDR2 FQDESV (reference sequence). The V end lost 5 bases, the J end lost 6 bases, and 10 bases lay between the germline ends. The CDR3 loop spans 13 amino acids. CDR3 protein: CASSPLGSGELFF. The CDR3, as DNA: TGTGCCAGCAGCCCTTTGGGGTCCGGGGAGCTGTTTTTT.

This clone was picked up one time. The genes are TRBV28 and TRBJ2-7, with D unclear. The germline CDR1 and CDR2 sequences are MDHEN and SYDVKM. V was clipped by 10 bases and J by 0 bases, with 10 bases between them. CDR3 length: 12 residues. DNA for the CDR3: TGTGCCACTTCCCTGGTCTCCTACGAGCAGTACTTC. It codes for CATSLVSYEQYF.

The J gene is TRBJ2-7, the V gene TRBV4-1; maybe TRBD1 (6 bases). Looked up from germline, CDR1 is MGHRA and CDR2 is YSYEKL. CDR3 size: 17 residues. The V and J ends lost 0 bases and 0 bases respectively, with 15 bases between them. The CDR3 nucleotides read TGCGCCAGCAGCCAAGAAGACCAGGGGTTGAGCTCCTACGAGCAGTACTTC. This gives the protein CASSQEDQGLSSYEQYF.

This chain links TRBV6-1 with TRBJ2-7, with D possibly matching TRBD1 (6 bases). This CDR3 comprises 14 residues. Germline V CDR1 and CDR2: MNHNS, SASEGT. V dropped 0 bases and J dropped 6 bases, with 12 bases sitting between them. The CDR3, as DNA: TGTGCCAGCAGTGAAGCTTCGTACAGGGCCGAGCAGTACTTC. Translation gives CASSEASYRAEQYF.

V is TRBV4-1 and J is TRBJ1-4; D remains ambiguous. Germline V gene sequence: CDR1 MGHRA, CDR2 YSYEKL. The CDR3 sequence is 14 residues long. Trimming left V 3 bases short and J 4 bases short, with 9 bases between. CDR3 amino acids: CASSHEASNEKLFF. Here the CDR3 DNA reads TGCGCCAGCAGCCACGAAGCCAGTAATGAAAAACTGTTTTTT.

The genes are TRBV18 and TRBJ1-5; no definite D call. CDR1 is KGHSH, CDR2 LQKENI, per germline. The V and J ends lost 0 bases and 4 bases respectively, with 1 base between them. CDR3 size: 12 residues. The DNA of the CDR3 is TGTGCCAGCTCACCACCGAATCAGCCCCAGCATTTT. Translated: CASSPPNQPQHF.

This sequence joins TRBV9 and TRBJ2-7; D may match TRBD1 or TRBD2 (5 bases each). Germline assignment: CDR1 SGDLS and CDR2 YYNGEE. This CDR3 comprises 14 residues. V was cut by 0 bases and J by 2 bases, with 9 bases left in between. CDR3 amino acids: CASSVDGGTYEQYF. The DNA of the CDR3 is TGTGCCAGCAGCGTAGATGGGGGAACCTACGAGCAGTACTTC.

V gene TRBV11-3 combines with J gene TRBJ2-3, with D uncertain. This CDR3 comprises 13 residues. V was shortened by 5 bases and J by 7 bases, with 13 bases between the two germline ends. CDR1 is SGHNT, CDR2 YENEEA, per germline. CDR3 sequence (DNA): TGTGCCAGCAGCCCCGGCAGTGAGAATACGCAGTATTTT. As protein: CASSPGSENTQYF.

The chain employs TRBV19 and TRBJ1-5; D remains ambiguous. This CDR3 comprises 15 residues. Germline V CDR1 and CDR2: LNHDA, SQIVND (reference sequence). The germline V and J ends were trimmed by 5 bases and 0 bases, with 11 bases remaining between them. The CDR3 DNA follows: TGTGCCAGTAGTTTTAACCCCGGTAGCAATCAGCCCCAGCATTTT. It specifies CASSFNPGSNQPQHF.

This chain joins TRBV29-1 and TRBJ2-2; no reliable D call. The CDR3 covers 15 residues. Looked up from germline, CDR1 is SQVTM and CDR2 is ANQGSEA. Deletions cut 4 bases from V and 0 bases from J, with 12 bases between. CDR3 DNA: TGCAGCGTTGTTCTGGCCCTATCGAACACCGGGGAGCTGTTTTTT. Translation gives CSVVLALSNTGELFF.

This chain uses TRBV6-5 with TRBJ1-5; TRBD1 is a possible D gene (5 bases). This CDR3 is built from 16 residues. Trimming left V 2 bases short and J 0 bases short, with 11 bases between. Germline CDR1 MNHEY, CDR2 SVGAGI. The CDR3 nucleotides read TGTGCCAGCAGTTACATGGGGGAATATAGCAATCAGCCCCAGCATTTT. Residues: CASSYMGEYSNQPQHF.

This clone was counted once. The chain joins TRBV18 to TRBJ2-2; 8 positions agree with TRBD1. The germline V gene has CDR1 KGHSH and CDR2 LQKENI. This CDR3 has 16 residues. V lost 4 bases and J lost 1; bases outside the gene matches: 5. Written as DNA, the CDR3 is TGTGCCAGCTCACTCCGGACAGGGAGGAACACCGGGGAGCTGTTTTTT. Translating it yields CASSLRTGRNTGELFF.

The chain employs TRBV6-5 and TRBJ2-7; D remains unclear. V was cut by 4 bases and J by 7 bases, with 20 bases left in between. The CDR3 is 15 amino acids. CDR1 and CDR2 from the germline V gene are MNHEY and SVGAGI. The CDR3 sequence is CASSLQHRTLTEQYF. The CDR3 nucleotides read TGTGCCAGCAGTTTACAACATCGAACCCTTACGGAGCAGTACTTC.

V gene TRBV18 combines with J gene TRBJ2-3; 9 bases line up with TRBD2. V lost 3 bases to trimming and J lost 5 bases; unmatched junction nucleotides: 9. The CDR3 covers 16 residues. The germline CDR1 and CDR2 sequences are KGHSH and LQKENI. This CDR3 is CASSPWSSGARDTQYF. In DNA form, the CDR3 reads TGTGCCAGCTCACCTTGGTCTAGCGGGGCAAGAGATACGCAGTATTTT.

To note about this clone: Additional DNA sequences in this sample encode the identical CDR3. V gene TRBV7-6 combines with J gene TRBJ1-1; TRBD1 might be the D (5 bases). The CDR3 runs to 14 residues. CDR1 is SGHVS and CDR2 is FNYEAQ in the germline V gene. With 1 base removed from V and 2 bases from J, the gap between germline ends came to 8 bases. The DNA for the CDR3 is TGTGCCAGCAGCTTAGGGGGCCTTAACACTGAAGCTTTCTTT. It yields the protein CASSLGGLNTEAFF.

The chain combines TRBV7-3 with TRBJ2-2, with D unresolved. CDR3 length: 9 amino acids. CDR1 is SGHTA, CDR2 FQGTGA, per germline. V was trimmed by 7 bases and J by 8 bases, leaving 2 bases between them. CDR3 nucleotides: TGTGCCAGCATGGGGGAGCTGTTTTTT. The encoded protein is CASMGELFF.

The CDR3 DNA follows: TGTGCCAGCAGCGGATACATGGGAAACATTCAGTACTTC. Translation: CASSGYMGNIQYF. This chain links TRBV5-5 with TRBJ2-4; D gene uncertain. Germline CDR1 and CDR2: SGHKS and YYEKEE (reference sequence). Trimming stripped 4 bases from V and 6 bases from J, with 11 bases between. The CDR3 loop spans 13 amino acids.

CDR3 region: CASSNLREDGNTIYF. CDR3 DNA sequence: TGTGCCAGCAGTAACCTCAGGGAAGACGGAAACACCATATATTTT. The J gene is TRBJ1-3, the V gene TRBV25-1, with D possibly being TRBD1 (5 bases). The germline V gene has CDR1 MGHDK and CDR2 SYGVNS. V lost 5 bases and J 4 bases, leaving 15 bases between the germline ends. The CDR3 extends over 15 amino acids.

This rearrangement joins TRBV6-1 to TRBJ2-7; a weak D match, TRBD1 (6 bases). The CDR3 loop spans 15 amino acids. The germline V and J ends were trimmed by 2 bases and 0 bases, with 11 bases remaining between them. Germline loops: CDR1 MNHNS, CDR2 SASEGT. CDR3 residues: CASSEWDNDSYEQYF. CDR3 nucleotide sequence: TGTGCCAGCAGTGAATGGGACAACGACTCCTACGAGCAGTACTTC.

The chain recombines TRBV9 with TRBJ2-2; tentative D call: TRBD1 (8 bases). V was pared by 9 bases and J by 3 bases, with 21 bases between. The CDR3 has 16 residues. Per the germline V gene, CDR1 is SGDLS and CDR2 is YYNGEE. This chain's CDR3 is CAKGGWTGLDTGELFF. In nucleotides, the CDR3 is TGTGCCAAGGGAGGGTGGACAGGGTTAGACACCGGGGAGCTGTTTTTT.